This T cell receptor beta chain was sequenced for a study of OX40 agonist ivuxolimab in advanced cancers. Findings and caveats of the study: Among the nonresponders, some also had low normalized T-cell clonal expansion.

As to this clone: Its antigen is not identified.

The ends lost 4 bases at V and 12 bases at J; junction bases unmatched: 18. The CDR3 consists of 16 residues. Germline V gene data show CDR1 as LNHNV and CDR2 as YYDKDF (reference sequence). Assay: immunoSEQ multiplex PCR; the TCRdb copy retains only in-frame clones and omits some. The table records roughly 56,000 clones, 89% of them present only once. V and J are TRBV15 and TRBJ2-1, with 7 nucleotides matching TRBD2. The origin of this receptor is an adult with an advanced solid tumor such as melanoma, head and neck, liver or kidney cancer. The material was CD4+ or CD8+ T cells sorted from blood, obtained in a trial of the OX40 agonist ivuxolimab. The CDR3 region is CATSTSMRGGSRGQFF. DNA for the CDR3: TGTGCCACCAGCACGTCAATGCGCGGGGGATCTCGAGGGCAGTTCTTC.